A single sample gave rise to the 21 T cell receptor beta chains below, sequenced in a study of T-cell reconstitution after alpha-beta-depleted transplantation in children. During its preparation, the TCRbeta library received unique molecular identifiers. One entry per CDR3 protein, called by TCRdb with MiXCR from the PCR reads. The sample carries about 70,000 distinct CDR3 sequences, approximately 11% recorded once. This specimen was PBMCs, taken before TCRalphabeta/CD19-depleted stem cell transplant. Receptors originate from a boy between 5 and 17 years old with acute myeloid leukemia, due to receive a stem cell transplant.

This clonotype has more than one count but fewer than ten. The chain uses TRBV7-2 and TRBJ2-1; 7 bases align to TRBD2. The CDR3 covers 13 residues. Germline-derived CDR1 and CDR2 are SGHTA and FQGNSA. V was clipped by 7 bases and J by 12 bases; unmatched bases: 12. CDR3 sequence: CASMGGGFDAQFF. The CDR3 nucleotides read TGTGCCAGCATGGGGGGGGGTTTCGACGCGCAGTTCTTC.

This clonotype came up many times. The chain uses TRBV12-3 or TRBV12-4 and TRBJ1-6; D not certain. Trimming took off 6 bases at V and 10 bases at J, with 13 bases between the two ends. CDR3 length: 13 residues. Here the CDR3 reads CASSGRRGSPLHF. The DNA for the CDR3 is TGTGCCAGCAGCGGGAGGAGAGGCTCACCCCTCCACTTT.

There are many counts of this clonotype. The chain couples TRBV7-8 to TRBJ2-7; D not certain. CDR3 length equals 17 residues. V was trimmed by 1 base and J by 0 bases, leaving 16 bases between them. In germline, CDR1 is SGHVS, CDR2 FQNEAQ. The CDR3 DNA follows: TGTGCCAGCAGCTTAGTTGGCGCGGCGGCGGTCTCCTACGAGCAGTACTTC. Protein sequence: CASSLVGAAAVSYEQYF.

This clonotype was observed at least ten times. This chain connects TRBV15 to TRBJ1-2, with no clear D. V was clipped by 0 bases and J by 3 bases, with 5 bases between them. Germline V gives CDR1 LNHNV, CDR2 YYDKDF (reference sequence). The CDR3 loop spans 13 amino acids. The CDR3 bases are TGTGCCACCAGCAGAGATCGGCACTATGGCTACACCTTC. Its translation: CATSRDRHYGYTF.

This clonotype was seen many times. The chain employs TRBV7-2 and TRBJ2-7, with D perhaps TRBD1 (5 bases). This CDR3 spans 15 amino acids. Germline CDR1 reads SGHTA; CDR2 reads FQGNSA. V was clipped by 2 bases and J by 2 bases, with 13 bases between them. CDR3 bases: TGTGCCAGCAGCTTATTTGCCAGGGCCGCCTACGAGCAGTACTTC. Translating it yields CASSLFARAAYEQYF.

In its sample, this clonotype was seen many times. The genes are TRBV4-3 and TRBJ2-7; D remains ambiguous. Looked up from germline, CDR1 is LGHNA and CDR2 is YSLEER. V shed 0 bases and J shed 0 bases, with 9 bases lying between them. The CDR3 totals 15 residues. The CDR3 coding sequence is TGCGCCAGCAGCCAAGACCGGGCAGCCTCCTACGAGCAGTACTTC. It specifies CASSQDRAASYEQYF.

As for this clonotype: The conserved final phenylalanine or tryptophan is absent from the CDR3, which likely points to a read error. This chain connects TRBV3-1 to TRBJ2-5, with D possibly matching TRBD2 (5 bases). Germline CDR1 LGHDT, CDR2 YNNKEL (reference sequence). Trimming took off 2 bases at V and 0 bases at J, with 7 bases between the two ends. CDR3 length: 14 amino acids. In DNA form, the CDR3 reads TGTGCCAGCAGCCAATCGGGGTACCAAGAGACCCAGTACATC. This codes for CASSQSGYQETQYI.

This clonotype was seen ten or more times. V usage is TRBV4-1 and J usage is TRBJ2-1; D ambiguous. Germline-derived CDR1 and CDR2 are MGHRA and YSYEKL. Trimming removed 4 bases from V and 7 bases from J, with 11 bases in between. There are 13 residues in the CDR3. CDR3 residues: CASSPSRINEQFF. The DNA of the CDR3 is TGCGCCAGCAGCCCGTCACGGATAAATGAGCAGTTCTTC.

This clonotype was detected ten times or more. This chain joins TRBV5-1 and TRBJ1-2; D possibly corresponds to TRBD1 (5 bases). The V end lost 1 base, the J end lost 4 bases, and 8 bases lay between the germline ends. CDR1 is SGHRS, CDR2 YFSETQ, per germline. CDR3 length equals 13 residues. CDR3 coding DNA: TGCGCCAGCAGCTTGCAGGGAAGCTATGGCTACACCTTC. This encodes CASSLQGSYGYTF.

In this sample, this clonotype turned up many times. V is TRBV5-8 and J is TRBJ1-1; D not certain. Germline lookup yields CDR1 SGHTS and CDR2 YDEGEE. The CDR3 loop spans 14 amino acids. V lost 5 bases and J lost 1, with 12 bases in between. The CDR3 DNA is TGTGCCAGCAGTACCAAGGGTTGGAACACTGAAGCTTTCTTT. Amino acid sequence: CASSTKGWNTEAFF.

The table lists this clonotype with a few counts. The chain employs TRBV3-1 and TRBJ2-2; D unclear. This CDR3 comprises 15 residues. V was cut by 4 bases and J by 7 bases, with 16 bases left in between. CDR1 is LGHDT, CDR2 YNNKEL, per germline (reference sequence). The CDR3 spells CASSPRSTVLGELFF. The CDR3 DNA reads as TGTGCCAGCAGCCCGCGTAGTACAGTCCTCGGGGAGCTGTTTTTT.

This clonotype was found many times. J is TRBJ1-3 and V is TRBV6-5, with a tentative D call TRBD1 (5 bases). V lost 5 bases to trimming and J lost 0 bases, with 14 bases between them. Germline loops: CDR1 MNHEY, CDR2 SVGAGI. The length of the CDR3 is 16 residues. The DNA of the CDR3 is TGTGCCAGCAGTCTAGCCCGGGGCTACTCTGGAAACACCATATATTTT. Translating it yields CASSLARGYSGNTIYF.

This clonotype was observed at least ten times. This rearrangement joins TRBV7-3 to TRBJ2-1; 10 bases match TRBD2. V was pared by 5 bases and J by 4 bases, with 5 bases of the junction left unmatched. Germline V gene sequence: CDR1 SGHTA, CDR2 FQGTGA. This CDR3 is 15 amino acids long. The CDR3 protein is CASSSSGRVYNEQFF. The CDR3 coding sequence is TGTGCCAGCAGCAGCAGCGGGAGGGTATACAATGAGCAGTTCTTC.

This clonotype was seen many times. The chain joins TRBV29-1 to TRBJ1-1; unclear D gene. The V end was cut by 4 bases, the J end by 6 bases, with 3 bases between. Germline CDR1 is SQVTM and CDR2 is ANQGSEA. The CDR3 has 9 residues. DNA for the CDR3: TGCAGCGTTGTTCCTGAAGCTTTCTTT. Translated: CSVVPEAFF.

The sample holds many counts of this clonotype. The chain uses TRBV12-3 or TRBV12-4 and TRBJ2-2; possibly TRBD1 or TRBD2 for D (6 bases each). The CDR3 is 15 residues long. Trimming took 7 bases from V and 7 from J, leaving 19 bases between them. CDR3: CASTKGGRDDGELFF. CDR3 coding DNA: TGTGCCAGCACCAAGGGGGGCAGGGACGACGGGGAGCTGTTTTTT.

The chain couples TRBV15 to TRBJ2-7; TRBD1 might be the D (6 bases). With 2 bases removed from V and 4 bases from J, the gap between germline ends came to 18 bases. The germline V gene has CDR1 LNHNV and CDR2 YYDKDF (reference sequence). The CDR3 length is 16 residues. The CDR3: CATSRRGVGQWYEQYV. CDR3 sequence (DNA): TGTGCCACCAGCAGAAGGGGAGTCGGACAGTGGTACGAGCAGTACGTC.

This chain joins TRBV6-1 and TRBJ2-1, with 9 bases that match TRBD2. The J segment lost 1 base and the V segment lost 5 bases, leaving 9 bases of the junction unmatched. The germline CDR1 and CDR2 sequences are MNHNS and SASEGT. The CDR3 totals 17 residues. CDR3 bases: TGTGCCAGCAGTAGGGCGGGAGGGGCTAGGTCCTACAATGAGCAGTTCTTC. This encodes CASSRAGGARSYNEQFF.

This clonotype was found many times. The rearrangement joins TRBV5-1 to TRBJ1-1; maybe TRBD1 (5 bases). CDR1 and CDR2 from the germline V gene are SGHRS and YFSETQ. This CDR3 has 12 residues. Trimming removed 4 bases from V and 4 bases from J, with 8 bases in between. The CDR3 region is CASSQGTTEAFF. CDR3 bases: TGCGCCAGCAGCCAAGGGACCACTGAAGCTTTCTTT.

This clonotype was counted between two and nine times. The chain combines TRBV10-3 with TRBJ2-5; possibly TRBD1 or TRBD2 for D (5 bases each). V was shortened by 6 bases and J by 0 bases, with 23 bases between the two germline ends. The germline CDR1 and CDR2 sequences are ENHRY and SYGVKD. CDR3 size: 18 residues. CDR3 DNA: TGTGCCATCAGCTCCAGGGCTCCGGGACGAGCACACCAAGAGACCCAGTACTTC. Its translation: CAISSRAPGRAHQETQYF.

This clonotype was seen repeatedly, ten times or more. The chain couples TRBV9 to TRBJ2-5, with unresolved D. This CDR3 is built from 14 residues. V was shortened by 0 bases and J by 3 bases, with 9 bases between the two germline ends. Germline values: CDR1 SGDLS, CDR2 YYNGEE. CDR3 protein: CASSVDRLEETQYF. CDR3 sequence (DNA): TGTGCCAGCAGCGTAGATAGACTCGAAGAGACCCAGTACTTC.

This clonotype was observed at least ten times. The V gene is TRBV7-2, the J gene TRBJ1-5, with TRBD1 identical over 9 bases. Germline lookup yields CDR1 SGHTA and CDR2 FQGNSA. After removal of 5 bases from V and 5 bases from J, the junction contained 4 bases not matched to a gene. The CDR3 is made up of 14 amino acids. The CDR3: CASSRDRVDQPQHF. CDR3 sequence (DNA): TGTGCCAGCAGCAGGGACAGGGTTGATCAGCCCCAGCATTTT.